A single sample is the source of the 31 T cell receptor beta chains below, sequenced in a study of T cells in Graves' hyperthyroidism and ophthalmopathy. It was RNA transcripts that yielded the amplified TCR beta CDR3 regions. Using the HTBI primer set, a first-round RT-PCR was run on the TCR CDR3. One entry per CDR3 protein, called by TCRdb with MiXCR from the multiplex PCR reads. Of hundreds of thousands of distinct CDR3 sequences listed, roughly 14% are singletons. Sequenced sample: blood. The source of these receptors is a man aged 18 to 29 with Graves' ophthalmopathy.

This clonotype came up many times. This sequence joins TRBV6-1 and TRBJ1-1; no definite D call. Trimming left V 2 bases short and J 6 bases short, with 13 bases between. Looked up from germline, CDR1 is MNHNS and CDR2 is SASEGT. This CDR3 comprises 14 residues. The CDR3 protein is CASSELPMEAEAFF. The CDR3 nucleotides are TGTGCCAGCAGTGAACTCCCGATGGAAGCTGAAGCTTTCTTT.

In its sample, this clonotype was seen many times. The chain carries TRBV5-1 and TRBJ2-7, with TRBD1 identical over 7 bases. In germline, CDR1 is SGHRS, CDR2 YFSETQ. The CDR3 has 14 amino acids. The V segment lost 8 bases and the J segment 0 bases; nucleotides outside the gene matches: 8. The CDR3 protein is CASSDGTASYEQYF. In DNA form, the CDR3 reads TGCGCCAGTAGCGACGGGACAGCCTCCTACGAGCAGTACTTC.

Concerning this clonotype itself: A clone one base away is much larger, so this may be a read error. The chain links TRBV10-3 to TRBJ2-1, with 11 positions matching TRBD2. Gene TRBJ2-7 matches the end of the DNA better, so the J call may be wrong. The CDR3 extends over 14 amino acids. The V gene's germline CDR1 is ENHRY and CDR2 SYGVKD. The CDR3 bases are TGTGCCACCAGTCGGCTAGCGGGAGGTAATGAGCAGTACTTC. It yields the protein CATSRLAGGNEQYF.

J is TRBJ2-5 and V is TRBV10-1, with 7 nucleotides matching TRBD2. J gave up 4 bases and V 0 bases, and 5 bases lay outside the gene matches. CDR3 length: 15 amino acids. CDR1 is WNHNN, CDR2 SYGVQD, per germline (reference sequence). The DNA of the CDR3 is TGCGCCAGCAGTGAGTCCAAACCGGGGGGAGAGACCCAGTACTTC. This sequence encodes CASSESKPGGETQYF.

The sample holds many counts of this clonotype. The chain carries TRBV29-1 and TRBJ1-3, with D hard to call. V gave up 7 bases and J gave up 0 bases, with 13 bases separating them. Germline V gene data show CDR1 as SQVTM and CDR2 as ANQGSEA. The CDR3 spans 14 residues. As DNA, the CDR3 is TGCAGCGGTAGCCGAGACCCCTCTGGAAACACCATATATTTT. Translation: CSGSRDPSGNTIYF.

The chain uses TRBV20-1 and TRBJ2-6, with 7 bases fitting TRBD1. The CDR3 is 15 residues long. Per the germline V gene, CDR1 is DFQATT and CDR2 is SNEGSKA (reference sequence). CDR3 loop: CSAKETGSGANVLTF. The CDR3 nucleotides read TGCAGCGCCAAAGAGACAGGGTCTGGGGCCAACGTCCTGACTTTC.

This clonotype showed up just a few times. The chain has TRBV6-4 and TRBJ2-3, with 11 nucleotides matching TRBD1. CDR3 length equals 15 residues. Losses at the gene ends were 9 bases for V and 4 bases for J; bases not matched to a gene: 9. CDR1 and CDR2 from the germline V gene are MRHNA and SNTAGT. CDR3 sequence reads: CARSGRTGGPDTQYF. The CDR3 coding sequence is TGTGCCAGAAGCGGAAGGACAGGGGGCCCAGATACGCAGTATTTT.

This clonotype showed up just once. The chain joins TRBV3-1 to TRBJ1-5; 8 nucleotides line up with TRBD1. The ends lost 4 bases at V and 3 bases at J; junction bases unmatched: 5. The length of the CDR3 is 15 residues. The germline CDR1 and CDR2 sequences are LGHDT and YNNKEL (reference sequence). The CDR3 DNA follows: TGTGCCAGCAGCCGAGGGGGACAGGACAATCAGCCCCAGCATTTT. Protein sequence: CASSRGGQDNQPQHF.

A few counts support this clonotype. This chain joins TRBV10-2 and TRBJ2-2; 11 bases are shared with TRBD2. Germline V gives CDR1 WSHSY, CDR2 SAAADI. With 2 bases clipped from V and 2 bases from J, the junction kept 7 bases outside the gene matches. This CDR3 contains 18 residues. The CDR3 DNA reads TGCGCCAGCAGTGAGCCCGTAACTAGCGGGGGAAACACCGGGGAGCTGTTTTTT. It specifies CASSEPVTSGGNTGELFF.

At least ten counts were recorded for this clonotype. The CDR3 coding sequence is TGCGCCAGCAGCTTAGGACTAGCCAGTCAAGAGACCCAGTACTTC. Translating gives CASSLGLASQETQYF. The chain carries TRBV5-1 and TRBJ2-5; 8 bases map to TRBD2. V lost 2 bases, J lost 2 bases, and 5 bases stayed unmatched. Germline loops: CDR1 SGHRS, CDR2 YFSETQ. The CDR3 is 15 residues long.

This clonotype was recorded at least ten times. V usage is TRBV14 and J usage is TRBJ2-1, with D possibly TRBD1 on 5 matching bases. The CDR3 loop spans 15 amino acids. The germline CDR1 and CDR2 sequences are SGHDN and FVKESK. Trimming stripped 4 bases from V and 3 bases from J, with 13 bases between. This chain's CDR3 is CASSPGAGYYNEQFF. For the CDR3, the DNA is TGTGCCAGCAGCCCCGGCGCAGGGTACTACAATGAGCAGTTCTTC.

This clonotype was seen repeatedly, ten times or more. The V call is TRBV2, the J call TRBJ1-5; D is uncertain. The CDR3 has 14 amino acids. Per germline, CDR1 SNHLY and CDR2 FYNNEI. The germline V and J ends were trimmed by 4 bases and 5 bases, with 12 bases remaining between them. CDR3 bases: TGTGCCAGCAGTGGGGTGGGCTCCTATCAGCCCCAGCATTTT. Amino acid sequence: CASSGVGSYQPQHF. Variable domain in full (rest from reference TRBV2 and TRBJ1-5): EPEVTQTPSHQVTQMGQEVILRCVPISNHLYFYWYRQILGQKVEFLVSFYNNEISEKSEIFDDQFSVERPDGSNFTLKIRSTKLEDSAMYFCASSGVGSYQPQHFGDGTRLSIL.

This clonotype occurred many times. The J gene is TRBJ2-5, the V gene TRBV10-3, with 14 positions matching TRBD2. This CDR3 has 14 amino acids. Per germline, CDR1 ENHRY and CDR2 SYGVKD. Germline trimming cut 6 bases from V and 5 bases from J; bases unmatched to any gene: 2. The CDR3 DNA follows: TGTGCCATCAGGGGACTAGCGGGAGAGGAGACCCAGTACTTC. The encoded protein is CAIRGLAGEETQYF.

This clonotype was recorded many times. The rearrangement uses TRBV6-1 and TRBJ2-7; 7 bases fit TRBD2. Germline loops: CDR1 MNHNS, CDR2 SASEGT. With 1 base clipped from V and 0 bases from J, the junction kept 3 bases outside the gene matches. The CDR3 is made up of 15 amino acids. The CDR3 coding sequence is TGTGCCAGCAGTGAAGACCGGACTAGCTCCTACGAGCAGTACTTC. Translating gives CASSEDRTSSYEQYF.

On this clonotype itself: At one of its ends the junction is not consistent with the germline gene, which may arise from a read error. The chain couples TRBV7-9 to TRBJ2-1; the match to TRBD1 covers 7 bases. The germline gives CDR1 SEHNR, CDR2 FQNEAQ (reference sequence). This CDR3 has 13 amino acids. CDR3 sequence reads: CASSSGQYIEQFF. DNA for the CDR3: TGTGCCAGCAGCTCGGGACAGTACATTGAGCAGTTCTTC.

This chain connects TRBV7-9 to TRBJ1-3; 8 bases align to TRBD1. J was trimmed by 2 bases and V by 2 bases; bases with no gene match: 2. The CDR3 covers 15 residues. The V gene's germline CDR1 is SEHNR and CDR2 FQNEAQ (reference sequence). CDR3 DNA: TGTGCCAGCAGCTTACAGGGGGCAGCTGGAAACACCATATATTTT. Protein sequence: CASSLQGAAGNTIYF. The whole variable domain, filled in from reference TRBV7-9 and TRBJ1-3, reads DTGVSQNPRHKITKRGQNVTFRCDPISEHNRLYWYRQTLGQGPEFLTYFQNEAQLEKSRLLSDRFSAERPKGSFSTLEIQRTEQGDSAMYLCASSLQGAAGNTIYFGEGSWLTVV.

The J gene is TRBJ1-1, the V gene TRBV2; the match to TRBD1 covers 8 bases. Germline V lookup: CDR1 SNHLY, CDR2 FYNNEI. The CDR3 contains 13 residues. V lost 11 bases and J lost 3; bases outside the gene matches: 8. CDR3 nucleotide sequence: TGTGCCGGACGGGACAGGTCGTACACTGAAGCTTTCTTT. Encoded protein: CAGRDRSYTEAFF.

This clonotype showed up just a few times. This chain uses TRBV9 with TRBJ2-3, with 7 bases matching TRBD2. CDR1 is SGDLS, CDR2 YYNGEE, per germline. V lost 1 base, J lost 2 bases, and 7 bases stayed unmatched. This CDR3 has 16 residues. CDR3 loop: CASSVSSGVVTDTQYF. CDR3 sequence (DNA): TGTGCCAGCAGCGTATCAAGCGGGGTCGTCACAGATACGCAGTATTTT.

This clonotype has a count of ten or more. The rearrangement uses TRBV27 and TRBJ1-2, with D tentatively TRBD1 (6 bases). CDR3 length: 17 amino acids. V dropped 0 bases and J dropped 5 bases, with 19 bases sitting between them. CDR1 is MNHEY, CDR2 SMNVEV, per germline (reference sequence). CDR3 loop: CASSLSMATGTLYGYTF. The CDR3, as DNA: TGTGCCAGCAGTTTATCGATGGCTACAGGGACCCTTTATGGCTACACCTTC.

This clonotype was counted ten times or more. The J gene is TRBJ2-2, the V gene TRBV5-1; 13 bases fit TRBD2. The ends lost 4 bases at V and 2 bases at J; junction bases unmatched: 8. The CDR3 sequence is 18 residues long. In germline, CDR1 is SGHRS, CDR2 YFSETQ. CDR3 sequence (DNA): TGCGCCAGCAGCACCGCCGGGACTAGCGGGACAAACACCGGGGAGCTGTTTTTT. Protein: CASSTAGTSGTNTGELFF.

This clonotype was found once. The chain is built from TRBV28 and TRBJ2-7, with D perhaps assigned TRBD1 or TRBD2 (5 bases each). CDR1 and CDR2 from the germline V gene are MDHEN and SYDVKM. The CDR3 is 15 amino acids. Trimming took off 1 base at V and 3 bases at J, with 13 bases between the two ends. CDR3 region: CASSLYLGGDYEQYF. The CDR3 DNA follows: TGTGCCAGCAGTTTATATCTTGGGGGAGACTACGAGCAGTACTTC.

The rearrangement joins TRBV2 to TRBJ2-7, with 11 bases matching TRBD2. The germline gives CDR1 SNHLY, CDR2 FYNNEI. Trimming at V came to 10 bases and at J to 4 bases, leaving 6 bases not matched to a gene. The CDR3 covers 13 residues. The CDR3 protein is CATTSGSGYEQYF. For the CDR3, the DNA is TGTGCCACCACTAGCGGGAGCGGGTACGAGCAGTACTTC.

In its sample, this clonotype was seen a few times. The CDR3 nucleotides are TGTGCCAGCAGTTTTTACGTCCCGGGACCGAGAGGAAACACCATATATTTT. Its protein is CASSFYVPGPRGNTIYF. The chain joins TRBV12-3 or TRBV12-4 to TRBJ1-3, with D maybe TRBD1 (5 bases). The CDR3 has 17 residues. Trimming took 3 bases from V and 4 from J, leaving 19 bases between them.

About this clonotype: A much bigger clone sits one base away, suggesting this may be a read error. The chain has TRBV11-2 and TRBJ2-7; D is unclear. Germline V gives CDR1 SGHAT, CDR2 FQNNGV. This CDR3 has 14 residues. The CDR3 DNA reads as TGTGCCAGCGGCTTAGGTGGCGAGGCTCGCGAGCAGTACTTC. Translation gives CASGLGGEAREQYF.

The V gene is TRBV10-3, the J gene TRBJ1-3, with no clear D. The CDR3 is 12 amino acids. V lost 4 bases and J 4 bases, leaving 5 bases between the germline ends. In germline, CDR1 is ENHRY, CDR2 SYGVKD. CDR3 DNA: TGTGCCATCAGTGGGGTGGGAAACACCATATATTTT. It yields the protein CAISGVGNTIYF.

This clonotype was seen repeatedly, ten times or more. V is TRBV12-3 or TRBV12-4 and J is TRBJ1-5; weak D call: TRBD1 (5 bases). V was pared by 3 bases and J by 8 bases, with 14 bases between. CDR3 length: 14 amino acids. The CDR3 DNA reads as TGTGCCAGCAGTTTTGCAGGGCTGCGAGAGCCCCAGCATTTT. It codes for CASSFAGLREPQHF.

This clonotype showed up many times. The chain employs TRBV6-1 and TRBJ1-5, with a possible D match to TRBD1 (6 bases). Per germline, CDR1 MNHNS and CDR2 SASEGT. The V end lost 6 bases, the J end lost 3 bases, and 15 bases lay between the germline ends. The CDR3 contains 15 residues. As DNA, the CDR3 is TGTGCCAGCAGCCTGGGGGCGCGGACCAATCAGCCCCAGCATTTT. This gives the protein CASSLGARTNQPQHF.

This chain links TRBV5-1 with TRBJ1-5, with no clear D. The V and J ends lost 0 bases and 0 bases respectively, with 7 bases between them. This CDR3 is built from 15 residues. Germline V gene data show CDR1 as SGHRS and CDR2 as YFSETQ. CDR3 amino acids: CASSLAPGSNQPQHF. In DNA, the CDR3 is TGCGCCAGCAGCTTGGCCCCGGGTAGCAATCAGCCCCAGCATTTT.

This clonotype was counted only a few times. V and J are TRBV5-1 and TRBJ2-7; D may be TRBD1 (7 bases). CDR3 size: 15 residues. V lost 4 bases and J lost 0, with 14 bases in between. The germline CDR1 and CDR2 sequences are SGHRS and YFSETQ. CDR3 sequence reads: CASSGGTDSSYEQYF. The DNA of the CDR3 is TGCGCCAGCAGCGGGGGGACAGACAGCTCCTACGAGCAGTACTTC.

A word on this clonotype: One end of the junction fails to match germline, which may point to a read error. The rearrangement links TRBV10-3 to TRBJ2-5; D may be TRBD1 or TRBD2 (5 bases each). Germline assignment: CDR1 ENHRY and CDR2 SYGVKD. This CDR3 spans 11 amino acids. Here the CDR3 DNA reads TGTGCCATCGGTGAGGGACAGACCCAGTACTTC. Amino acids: CAIGEGQTQYF.

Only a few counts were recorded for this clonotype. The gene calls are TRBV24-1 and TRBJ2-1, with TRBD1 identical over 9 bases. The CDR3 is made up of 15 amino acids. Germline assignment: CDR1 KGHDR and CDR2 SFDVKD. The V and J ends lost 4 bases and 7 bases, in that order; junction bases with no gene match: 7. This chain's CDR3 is CATSDPGTGLNEQFF. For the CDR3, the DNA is TGTGCCACCAGTGACCCCGGGACAGGGTTGAATGAGCAGTTCTTC.